The text below deals with one TCR beta chain. Its antigen is not known. The data derive from a study of cytomegalovirus exposure and HLA in healthy donors. This CDR3 contains 14 residues. Germline loops: CDR1 SGHDT, CDR2 YYEEEE. Trimming stripped 1 base from V and 4 bases from J, with 12 bases between. With 60 Vbeta and 13 Jbeta primers, the PCR was carried out. Data came from immunoSEQ multiplex PCR; TCRdb stores just in-frame clones and leaves some out. This repertoire shows some 150,000 clones, 70% to 80% found once; its top ten account for around 2.3%. General study points: Reportedly, cytomegalovirus status was diagnosed with high sensitivity and specificity.

The chain couples TRBV5-6 to TRBJ2-7; weak D call: TRBD1 (5 bases). Sequencing was performed on PBMCs. This sequence was found in a man aged 25 to 40 in good health and CMV-seronegative. CDR3 residues: CASSLPGKGYEQYF. The CDR3 DNA is TGTGCCAGCAGCTTGCCAGGGAAGGGTTACGAGCAGTACTTC.